This T cell receptor (beta chain) comes out of a study of T cell responses to AZD1222 COVID-19 vaccine. This CDR3 is 15 amino acids long. Germline-derived CDR1 and CDR2 are MNHEY and SVGAGI. V was cut by 6 bases and J by 9 bases, with 18 bases left in between. Sequencing used immunoSEQ multiplex PCR; TCRdb keeps in-frame clones, though not all of them. The table has over 95,000 clones, approximately 89% seen once. The sample in question was peripheral blood, obtained 28 days after the second AZD1222 dose. The source of this sequence is an adult who received the AZD1222 COVID-19 vaccine. V usage is TRBV6-5 and J usage is TRBJ1-6, with D perhaps TRBD1 (5 bases). The CDR3 DNA reads as TGTGCCAGCAGAGCCCCGGTAGGGGAATTTTCACCCCTCCACTTT. This sequence encodes CASRAPVGEFSPLHF.